These T cell receptor beta chains were read from a single sample in a study of shared clonotypes between healthy human individuals. Method: immunoSEQ multiplex PCR; TCRdb's copy keeps in-frame clones and lacks some. The sample lists under 2.5 million clones, around 93% seen once, with roughly 0.34% in the top ten. Sequenced material: naive CD4+ T cells from PBMCs. These receptors originate from a man aged 18 to 29 in good health. Some clones in this sample may be carry-over from other donors' samples. CDR3s include the opening cysteine and the closing phenylalanine or tryptophan. The D gene is left open where the match is weak. The listing skips clone size in some rows; elsewhere it reads once, few, many or a size class.

clone_size: -; d_call: -; j_call: TRBJ1-1; v_call: TRBV10-1; cdr3_nt: TGCGCCAGCAGTGGGGGACCCGGGACTGAAGCTTTCTTT; cdr3_aa: CASSGGPGTEAFF
clone_size: -; d_call: TRBD1; j_call: TRBJ1-2; v_call: TRBV18; cdr3_nt: TGTGCCAGCTCATCTGGACAGGGGGCTTACTATGGCTACACCTTC; cdr3_aa: CASSSGQGAYYGYTF
clone_size: -; d_call: -; j_call: TRBJ2-7; v_call: TRBV2; cdr3_nt: TGTGCCAGCAGTGAAGCGCTAGGGCCAGGTCAGGGCTACGAGCAGTACTTC; cdr3_aa: CASSEALGPGQGYEQYF
clone_size: once; d_call: -; j_call: TRBJ2-3; v_call: TRBV5-1; cdr3_nt: TGCGCCAGCAGCTTTCCCGGGACGTCCGATACGCAGTATTTT; cdr3_aa: CASSFPGTSDTQYF
clone_size: -; d_call: -; j_call: TRBJ1-5; v_call: TRBV11-2; cdr3_nt: TGTGCCAGCAGCGACAACAATCAGCCCCAGCATTTT; cdr3_aa: CASSDNNQPQHF
clone_size: -; d_call: TRBD2; j_call: TRBJ2-5; v_call: TRBV19; cdr3_nt: TGTGCCAGTAGCAACCCGACTAGCGGGAGGGCCTGGGAGACCCAGTACTTC; cdr3_aa: CASSNPTSGRAWETQYF
clone_size: once; d_call: TRBD1; j_call: TRBJ2-2; v_call: TRBV6-1; cdr3_nt: TGTGCCAGCAGGACGACAGGGTACACCGGGGAGCTGTTTTTT; cdr3_aa: CASRTTGYTGELFF
clone_size: -; d_call: TRBD2; j_call: TRBJ2-1; v_call: TRBV2; cdr3_nt: TGTGCCAGCAGTTCCTTAGCGGGAGGGTTGTACAATGAGCAGTTCTTC; cdr3_aa: CASSSLAGGLYNEQFF
clone_size: -; d_call: -; j_call: TRBJ2-2; v_call: TRBV28; cdr3_nt: TGTGCCAGCAGTTTATACCCGGGAGTTGGGACCGGGGAGCTGTTTTTT; cdr3_aa: CASSLYPGVGTGELFF
clone_size: -; d_call: -; j_call: TRBJ1-6; v_call: TRBV4-2; cdr3_nt: TGTGCCAGCAGCCATGGCAGGCTTATTGATTCACCCCTCCACTTT; cdr3_aa: CASSHGRLIDSPLHF
clone_size: -; d_call: -; j_call: TRBJ2-5; v_call: TRBV2; cdr3_nt: TGTGCCAGCAGTGATTCCAGCCAAGAGACCCAGTACTTC; cdr3_aa: CASSDSSQETQYF
clone_size: -; d_call: -; j_call: TRBJ2-7; v_call: TRBV6-6; cdr3_nt: TGTGCCACTTCCGTTGGGGGCCTCGAGCAGTACTTC; cdr3_aa: CATSVGGLEQYF
clone_size: -; d_call: -; j_call: TRBJ2-7; v_call: TRBV28; cdr3_nt: TGTGCCAGCAGTTTACGAATAAGAAAAACAGGCGGGTCGGGTTACGAGCAGTACTTC; cdr3_aa: CASSLRIRKTGGSGYEQYF
clone_size: few; d_call: -; j_call: TRBJ1-1; v_call: TRBV28; cdr3_nt: TGTGCCAGCACCAAGGGGGGTACCACTGAAGCTTTCTTT; cdr3_aa: CASTKGGTTEAFF
clone_size: -; d_call: -; j_call: TRBJ1-5; v_call: TRBV7-6; cdr3_nt: TGTGCCAGCAGCCCTAGGAATTCGGGTCAGCCCCAGCATTTT; cdr3_aa: CASSPRNSGQPQHF
clone_size: -; d_call: -; j_call: TRBJ1-1; v_call: TRBV9; cdr3_nt: TGTGCCAGCAGCGTATCAGACACTGAAGCTTTCTTT; cdr3_aa: CASSVSDTEAFF
clone_size: -; d_call: TRBD2; j_call: TRBJ2-1; v_call: TRBV28; cdr3_nt: TGTGCCAGCAGTTTGGGGAGGACTAGAGACAATGAGCAGTTCTTC; cdr3_aa: CASSLGRTRDNEQFF
clone_size: -; d_call: -; j_call: TRBJ2-3; v_call: TRBV29-1; cdr3_nt: TGCAGCGTTGAAGGAGGGTCTGATTATAGCACAGATACGCAGTATTTT; cdr3_aa: CSVEGGSDYSTDTQYF
clone_size: once; d_call: TRBD1; j_call: TRBJ2-7; v_call: TRBV7-9; cdr3_nt: TGTGCCAGCAGCTTAGTTCGGACAGGGGGCATACAGGAGCAGTACTTC; cdr3_aa: CASSLVRTGGIQEQYF
clone_size: -; d_call: TRBD2; j_call: TRBJ2-5; v_call: TRBV10-1; cdr3_nt: TGCGCCAGCAGTGAGGGGGGACTAGCAGGAGAGACCCAGTACTTC; cdr3_aa: CASSEGGLAGETQYF
clone_size: -; d_call: -; j_call: TRBJ2-7; v_call: TRBV10-2; cdr3_nt: TGCGCCAGCAGTGGGACAGCAGGAACCTACGAGCAGTACTTC; cdr3_aa: CASSGTAGTYEQYF
clone_size: -; d_call: TRBD1; j_call: TRBJ1-5; v_call: TRBV5-1; cdr3_nt: TGCGCCAGCAGCTTGGCGGGACAGTATAATCAGCCCCAGCATTTT; cdr3_aa: CASSLAGQYNQPQHF
clone_size: -; d_call: -; j_call: TRBJ1-4; v_call: TRBV5-1; cdr3_nt: TGCGCCAGCAGCTTGGTCCGCGGGGGTGAAAAACTGTTTTTT; cdr3_aa: CASSLVRGGEKLFF
clone_size: -; d_call: TRBD2; j_call: TRBJ2-1; v_call: TRBV28; cdr3_nt: TGTGCCAGCAGCCCTAAAACAGGGAAAACTAGCGGGAGGGGGATGGGTGGCAATGAGCAGTTCTTC; cdr3_aa: CASSPKTGKTSGRGMGGNEQFF
clone_size: -; d_call: -; j_call: TRBJ1-3; v_call: TRBV10-3; cdr3_nt: TGTGCCATCAGTGAGAGGGGACGGACAAACACCATATATTTT; cdr3_aa: CAISERGRTNTIYF
clone_size: -; d_call: TRBD2; j_call: TRBJ2-3; v_call: TRBV28; cdr3_nt: TGTGCCAGCAGTACATCAGGACTAGCAACAGATACGCAGTATTTT; cdr3_aa: CASSTSGLATDTQYF
clone_size: few; d_call: -; j_call: TRBJ1-3; v_call: TRBV29-1; cdr3_nt: TGCAGCGTTGTGGTTCACTCTGGAAACACCATATATTTT; cdr3_aa: CSVVVHSGNTIYF
clone_size: -; d_call: -; j_call: TRBJ2-1; v_call: TRBV9; cdr3_nt: TGTGCCAGCAGCGTATCTGGAGCTTCCTACAATGAGCAGTTCTTC; cdr3_aa: CASSVSGASYNEQFF
clone_size: -; d_call: -; j_call: TRBJ1-1; v_call: TRBV6-5; cdr3_nt: TGTGCCAGCAGGCTGGCAGGTCCCACTGAAGCTTTCTTT; cdr3_aa: CASRLAGPTEAFF
clone_size: -; d_call: -; j_call: TRBJ2-1; v_call: TRBV6-6; cdr3_nt: TGTGCCAGCAGTTTCCCCATGAACTCCTACAATGAGCAGTTCTTC; cdr3_aa: CASSFPMNSYNEQFF
clone_size: -; d_call: -; j_call: TRBJ1-1; v_call: TRBV10-3; cdr3_nt: TGTGCCACCAGGGCGGTTCCGGACACTGAAGCTTTCTTT; cdr3_aa: CATRAVPDTEAFF
clone_size: once; d_call: -; j_call: TRBJ2-7; v_call: TRBV11-2; cdr3_nt: TGTGCCAGCAGCTTAGAGGCAGGGGAATCCTACGAGCAGTACTTC; cdr3_aa: CASSLEAGESYEQYF
clone_size: -; d_call: -; j_call: TRBJ1-3; v_call: TRBV6-5; cdr3_nt: TGTGCCAGCAGTTACAGGGCAGACACCATATATTTT; cdr3_aa: CASSYRADTIYF
clone_size: -; d_call: TRBD2; j_call: TRBJ2-3; v_call: TRBV9; cdr3_nt: TGTGCCAGCAGCGCCCTGGGCGGGAGGTTAGGAGATACGCAGTATTTT; cdr3_aa: CASSALGGRLGDTQYF
clone_size: -; d_call: -; j_call: TRBJ2-7; v_call: TRBV18; cdr3_nt: TGTGCCAGCTCACCAAGGCCCCGGGGGTCTGGTAACGAGCAGTACTTC; cdr3_aa: CASSPRPRGSGNEQYF
clone_size: -; d_call: -; j_call: TRBJ2-1; v_call: TRBV4-2; cdr3_nt: TGTGCCAGCAGCCTAACAAATCAGGGTAGCTCCTACAATGAGCAGTTCTTC; cdr3_aa: CASSLTNQGSSYNEQFF
clone_size: -; d_call: TRBD2; j_call: TRBJ2-3; v_call: TRBV30; cdr3_nt: TGTGCCTGGGGTCGACTAGCGGGAGCTCTGGATACGCAGTATTTT; cdr3_aa: CAWGRLAGALDTQYF
clone_size: -; d_call: -; j_call: TRBJ2-1; v_call: TRBV18; cdr3_nt: TGTGCCAGCTCACTCACTACCTTAGTCTACAATGAGCAGTTCTTC; cdr3_aa: CASSLTTLVYNEQFF
clone_size: -; d_call: -; j_call: TRBJ2-1; v_call: TRBV5-1; cdr3_nt: TGCGCCAGCGGCGGCGGGATCACCTACAATGAGCAGTTCTTC; cdr3_aa: CASGGGITYNEQFF
clone_size: -; d_call: -; j_call: TRBJ1-2; v_call: TRBV7-9; cdr3_nt: TGTGCCAGCAGCTTAGGTAGGGAACTTACCACCTATGGCTACACCTTC; cdr3_aa: CASSLGRELTTYGYTF
clone_size: -; d_call: TRBD1; j_call: TRBJ2-3; v_call: TRBV28; cdr3_nt: TGTGCCAGCAGTCGATACAGGGGGCAGTGGGTAGATACGCAGTATTTT; cdr3_aa: CASSRYRGQWVDTQYF
clone_size: -; d_call: TRBD2; j_call: TRBJ2-1; v_call: TRBV5-4; cdr3_nt: TGTGCCAGCAGCTCTGTAGCGGGAGGGAATGAGCAGTTCTTC; cdr3_aa: CASSSVAGGNEQFF
clone_size: -; d_call: TRBD2; j_call: TRBJ2-1; v_call: TRBV2; cdr3_nt: TGTGCCAGCAGTGAGGCGGGAGGTCCCTACAATGAGCAGTTCTTC; cdr3_aa: CASSEAGGPYNEQFF
clone_size: -; d_call: -; j_call: TRBJ2-7; v_call: TRBV4-1; cdr3_nt: TGCGCCAGCAGCCAAGACCGCGGCCGCCAGCAGTACTTC; cdr3_aa: CASSQDRGRQQYF
clone_size: -; d_call: TRBD2; j_call: TRBJ2-3; v_call: TRBV6-4; cdr3_nt: TGTGCCAGCAGCAGAGCGGGAGGGCGCACAGATACGCAGTATTTT; cdr3_aa: CASSRAGGRTDTQYF
clone_size: once; d_call: -; j_call: TRBJ1-5; v_call: TRBV2; cdr3_nt: TGTGCCAGCAGTTGGGACGGCCCTAGCAATCAGCCCCAGCATTTT; cdr3_aa: CASSWDGPSNQPQHF
clone_size: -; d_call: -; j_call: TRBJ2-7; v_call: TRBV7-2; cdr3_nt: TGTGCCAGCAGCTTAGTAGGGTCTGGCCTCGAGCAGTACTTC; cdr3_aa: CASSLVGSGLEQYF
clone_size: -; d_call: -; j_call: TRBJ2-7; v_call: TRBV5-1; cdr3_nt: TGCGCCAGCAGCTTGGGGCAGCGGGCCTACGAGCAGTACTTC; cdr3_aa: CASSLGQRAYEQYF
clone_size: -; d_call: -; j_call: TRBJ2-3; v_call: TRBV28; cdr3_nt: TGTGCCAGCAGTTTAAGGTCCCAGCGGATAGGCACAGATACGCAGTATTTT; cdr3_aa: CASSLRSQRIGTDTQYF
clone_size: -; d_call: -; j_call: TRBJ1-1; v_call: TRBV30; cdr3_nt: TGCGGTCAGGAAGGGCATCTCACTGAAGCTTTCTTT; cdr3_aa: CGQEGHLTEAFF